This T cell receptor (beta chain) is from a study of a mutant IDH1 vaccine in newly diagnosed glioma. Study summary: First vaccine doses came 4-6 weeks after radiotherapy alone, or with temozolomide cycles. Therapy received beforehand was radiotherapy, temozolomide, or both, with most patients given both.

Concerning this clone: What it binds is unknown.

Sample time point: week 11, during vaccination. Doses of 300 ug of mutant IDH1 20-mer peptide were given with topical imiquimod. CDR3 length: 16 residues. Overall study findings and caveats: Patients showed vaccine-induced immune responses at a rate of approximately 93%. Pseudoprogression looked unconnected to shifts in top peripheral T cell clonotypes.

Sequencing used immunoSEQ multiplex PCR; TCRdb keeps in-frame clones, though not all of them. The sample has about 25,000 clones; about 77% are singletons. This chain joins TRBV21-1 and TRBJ2-2; TRBD1 was called by the table and not checked on the DNA. TRBV21-1 is a documented pseudogene. The TCR originated in a woman younger than 35 with glioma. Sequenced here: PBMCs, sampled from a glioma patient whose treatment included an IDH1 peptide vaccine. In DNA form, the CDR3 reads TGTGCCAGCAGCGGGGCCCGGGACACGAACACCGGGGAGCTGTTTTTT. Protein: CASSGARDTNTGELFF.